Here is one T cell receptor beta chain with its context. The antigen is not known. This sample is part of a study of OX40 agonist ivuxolimab in advanced cancers. On the study more broadly: Patients received intravenous ivuxolimab every 2 weeks at 0.01 to 10 mg/kg. Study conclusions and caveats: Average numbers of expanded clones were greater in CD8+ T cells than in CD4+. The study found among the lowest clonal expansion in partial responders at 0.1-3.0 mg/kg.

Generated by immunoSEQ multiplex PCR, the TCRdb table keeps only in-frame clones and is missing some. The sample holds 30,000 to 45,000 clones, over 60% seen once. The V and J ends lost 3 bases and 3 bases, in that order; junction bases with no gene match: 12. This CDR3 region has 18 residues. Per germline, CDR1 SGHTA and CDR2 FQGNSA. The TCR sequence derives from an adult with an advanced solid tumor such as melanoma, head and neck, liver or kidney cancer. Sequenced material: CD4+ or CD8+ T cells sorted from blood, taken in a trial of the OX40 agonist ivuxolimab. The chain has TRBV7-2 and TRBJ2-7, with 12 nucleotides matching TRBD2. The CDR3 DNA reads TGTGCCAGCAGCTTTGCAACCGGGACTAGCGGGTACAGCTACGAGCAGTACTTC. Residues: CASSFATGTSGYSYEQYF.